These 8 T cell receptor beta chains were all obtained from the same sample, sequenced in a study of cytomegalovirus exposure and HLA in healthy donors. Sequencing used immunoSEQ multiplex PCR; TCRdb keeps in-frame clones, though not all of them. In the table there are about 300,000 clones, roughly 90% of which are singletons. Sequencing used PBMCs. These receptors all stem from a woman in her late teens or twenties in good health and CMV-seronegative.

The chain links TRBV25-1 to TRBJ1-1; possibly TRBD1 for D (6 bases). V was shortened by 4 bases and J by 2 bases, with 17 bases between the two germline ends. Germline values: CDR1 MGHDK, CDR2 SYGVNS. CDR3 length: 16 residues. The CDR3 DNA sequence: TGTGCCAGCAGTGGGGGGATTGGACAGCAAAACACTGAAGCTTTCTTT. It specifies CASSGGIGQQNTEAFF.

This chain uses TRBV5-4 with TRBJ2-2; 11 bases fit TRBD2. Germline CDR1 reads SGHNT; CDR2 reads YYREEE (reference sequence). CDR3 length equals 16 residues. The junction had 2 bases not matched to a gene; V was cut back by 0 bases and J by 4 bases. The CDR3 sequence: CASSLVAGGPTGELFF. The CDR3 DNA reads TGTGCCAGCAGCTTGGTAGCGGGAGGGCCCACCGGGGAGCTGTTTTTT.

This rearrangement joins TRBV2 to TRBJ1-1, with 12 bases lining up with TRBD1. The CDR3 is 14 amino acids. V shed 6 bases and J 2 bases; nucleotides not matched to a gene: 1. The germline gives CDR1 SNHLY, CDR2 FYNNEI. The CDR3 sequence is CASRGQGANTEAFF. As DNA, the CDR3 is TGTGCCAGCAGGGGACAGGGGGCTAACACTGAAGCTTTCTTT.

The CDR3 nucleotides read TGTGCCAGTAGTTTTCAAATGAACACTGAAGCTTTCTTT. Residues: CASSFQMNTEAFF. V is TRBV19 and J is TRBJ1-1; no reliable D call. The CDR3 is 13 amino acids. V lost 5 bases, J lost 0 bases, and 7 bases lay in between. Germline V lookup: CDR1 LNHDA, CDR2 SQIVND (reference sequence).

The chain has TRBV19 and TRBJ1-2; perhaps TRBD1 as D (5 bases). V gave up 8 bases and J gave up 4 bases, with 8 bases separating them. The germline CDR1 and CDR2 sequences are LNHDA and SQIVND (reference sequence). This CDR3 spans 11 amino acids. The CDR3, as DNA: TGTGCCAGTGGGGCCAGCTATGGCTACACCTTC. It is translated as CASGASYGYTF.

The rearrangement links TRBV7-6 to TRBJ1-5; D remains ambiguous. Germline CDR1 is SGHVS and CDR2 is FNYEAQ. The V gene lost 2 bases and the J gene lost 7 bases, with 9 bases spanning the gap. CDR3 length: 13 residues. The CDR3 reads CASSLNIQQPQHF. The CDR3 DNA follows: TGTGCCAGCAGCTTAAACATTCAACAGCCCCAGCATTTT.

The rearrangement joins TRBV11-1 to TRBJ2-6, with D tentatively TRBD1 (5 bases). The germline V gene encodes CDR1 SGHAT and CDR2 FQDESV (reference sequence). The CDR3 is 19 amino acids. Between the trimmed V and J ends, which lost 2 bases and 0 bases, there was a span of 17 bases. In nucleotides, the CDR3 is TGTGCCAGCAGCTTACAGGGTCCGGCTTGGTACTCTGGGGCCAACGTCCTGACTTTC. Translated, it gives CASSLQGPAWYSGANVLTF.

CDR3 sequence: CASSLTLQGLPGNTIYF. The CDR3 DNA follows: TGTGCCAGCAGTTTAACCCTTCAGGGTTTGCCTGGAAACACCATATATTTT. The rearrangement uses TRBV27 and TRBJ1-3, with D possibly being TRBD1 (5 bases). Trimming left V 2 bases short and J 2 bases short, with 16 bases between. The CDR3 is 17 amino acids. Germline-derived CDR1 and CDR2 are MNHEY and SMNVEV (reference sequence).